This T cell receptor (beta chain) derives from a study of blood T cell repertoires in COVID-19. Trimming took 0 bases from V and 7 from J, leaving 16 bases between them. This CDR3 is 16 amino acids long. The germline gives CDR1 MNHNS, CDR2 SASEGT. Clones were sequenced by immunoSEQ multiplex PCR, and TCRdb holds only the in-frame ones, with some missing. The sample comprises about 220,000 clones, approximately 80% of which are singletons, and roughly 4.7% rests with the top ten. Sequenced: peripheral blood. The chain joins TRBV6-1 to TRBJ1-5; D perhaps matches TRBD1 (6 bases). This sequence was found in a woman in her seventies with acute or convalescent COVID-19. As DNA, the CDR3 is TGTGCCAGCAGTGAAGCATCAGGGGTAGGGAACCAGCCCCAGCATTTT. Translating gives CASSEASGVGNQPQHF.